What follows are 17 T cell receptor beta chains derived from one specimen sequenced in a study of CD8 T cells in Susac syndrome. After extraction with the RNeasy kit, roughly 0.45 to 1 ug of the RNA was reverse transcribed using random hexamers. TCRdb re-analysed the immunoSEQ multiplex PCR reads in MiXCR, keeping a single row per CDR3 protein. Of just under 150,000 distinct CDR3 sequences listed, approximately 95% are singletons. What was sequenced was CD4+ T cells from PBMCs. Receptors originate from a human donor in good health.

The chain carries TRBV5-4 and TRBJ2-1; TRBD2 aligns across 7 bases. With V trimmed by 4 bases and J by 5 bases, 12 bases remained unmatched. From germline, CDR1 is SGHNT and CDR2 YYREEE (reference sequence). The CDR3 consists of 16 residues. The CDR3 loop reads CASSPENGRANNEQFF. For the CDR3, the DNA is TGTGCCAGCAGCCCAGAGAATGGGAGGGCCAACAATGAGCAGTTCTTC.

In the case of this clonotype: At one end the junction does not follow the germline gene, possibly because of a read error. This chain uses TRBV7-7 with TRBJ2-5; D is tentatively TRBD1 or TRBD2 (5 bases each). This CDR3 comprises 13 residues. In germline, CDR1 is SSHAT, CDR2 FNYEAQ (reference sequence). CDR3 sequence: CASSPGPLGTQYF. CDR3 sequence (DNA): TGTGCTAGCAGCCCGGGACCTCTGGGGACCCAGTACTTC. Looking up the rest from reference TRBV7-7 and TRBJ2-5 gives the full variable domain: GAGVSQSPRYKVTKRGQDVTLRCDPISSHATLYWYQQALGQGPEFLTYFNYEAQPDKSGLPSDRFSAERPEGSISTLTIQRTEQRDSAMYRCASSPGPLGTQYFGPGTRLLVL.

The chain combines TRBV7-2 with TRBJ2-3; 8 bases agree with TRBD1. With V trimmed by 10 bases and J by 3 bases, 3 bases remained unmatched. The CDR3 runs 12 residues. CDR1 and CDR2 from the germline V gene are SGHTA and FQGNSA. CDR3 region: CATRGQTDTQYF. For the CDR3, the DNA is TGTGCCACCAGGGGGCAGACAGATACGCAGTATTTT.

CDR3 amino acids: CSASGLAGSSTDTQYF. The DNA of the CDR3 is TGCAGTGCTAGCGGACTAGCGGGATCTAGCACAGATACGCAGTATTTT. The chain combines TRBV20-1 with TRBJ2-3; 12 nucleotides match TRBD2. CDR3 length equals 16 residues. V gave up 3 bases and J gave up 0 bases; unmatched junction bases: 4. Germline V gene lookup returns CDR1 DFQATT and CDR2 SNEGSKA (reference sequence).

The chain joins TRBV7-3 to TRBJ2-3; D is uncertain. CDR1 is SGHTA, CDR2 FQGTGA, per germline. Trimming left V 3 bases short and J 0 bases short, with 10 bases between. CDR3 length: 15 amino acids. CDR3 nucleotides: TGTGCCAGCAGCTTTTTGGGCGGAAGCACAGATACGCAGTATTTT. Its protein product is CASSFLGGSTDTQYF.

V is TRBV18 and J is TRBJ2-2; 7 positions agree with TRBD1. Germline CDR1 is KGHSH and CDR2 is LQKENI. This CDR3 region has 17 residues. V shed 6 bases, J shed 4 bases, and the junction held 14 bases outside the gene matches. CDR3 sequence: CASSPRGQLKSTGELFF. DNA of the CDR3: TGTGCCAGCTCTCCTCGGGGACAGTTAAAGAGCACCGGGGAGCTGTTTTTT. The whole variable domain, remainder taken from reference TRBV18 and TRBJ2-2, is NAGVMQNPRHLVRRRGQEARLRCSPMKGHSHVYWYRQLPEEGLKFMVYLQKENIIDESGMPKERFSAEFPKEGPSILRIQQVVRGDSAAYFCASSPRGQLKSTGELFFGEGSRLTVL.

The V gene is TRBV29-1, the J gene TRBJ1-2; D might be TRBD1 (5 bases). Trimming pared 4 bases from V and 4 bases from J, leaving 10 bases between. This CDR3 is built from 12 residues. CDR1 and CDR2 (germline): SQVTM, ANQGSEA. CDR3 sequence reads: CSVVGGGYGYTF. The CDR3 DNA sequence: TGCAGCGTTGTTGGGGGGGGCTATGGCTACACCTTC.

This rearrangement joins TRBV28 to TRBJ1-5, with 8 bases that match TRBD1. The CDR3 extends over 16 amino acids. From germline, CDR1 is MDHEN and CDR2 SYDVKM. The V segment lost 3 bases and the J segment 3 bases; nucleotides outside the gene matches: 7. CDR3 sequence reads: CASSFLDRGNNQPQHF. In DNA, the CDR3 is TGTGCCAGCAGTTTCCTTGACAGGGGTAACAATCAGCCCCAGCATTTT.

CDR3 nucleotides: TGCGCCAGCAGCTTGGATTGGAGTAACACCGGGGAGCTGTTTTTT. Encoded protein: CASSLDWSNTGELFF. This chain connects TRBV5-1 to TRBJ2-2, with unresolved D. The germline gives CDR1 SGHRS, CDR2 YFSETQ. CDR3 length: 15 residues. The ends were cut back, 0 bases at V and 2 bases at J, with 8 bases in the middle.

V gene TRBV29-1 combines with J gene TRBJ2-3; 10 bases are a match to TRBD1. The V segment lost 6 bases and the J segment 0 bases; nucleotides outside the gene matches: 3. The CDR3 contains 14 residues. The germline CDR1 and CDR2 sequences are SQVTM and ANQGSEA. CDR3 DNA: TGCAGCGTAGAGGGACAGGGGAGCACAGATACGCAGTATTTT. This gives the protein CSVEGQGSTDTQYF.

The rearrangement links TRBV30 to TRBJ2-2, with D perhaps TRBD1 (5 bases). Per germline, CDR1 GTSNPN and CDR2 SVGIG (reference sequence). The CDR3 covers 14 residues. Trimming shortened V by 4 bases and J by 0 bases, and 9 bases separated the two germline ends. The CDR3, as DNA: TGTGCCTGGAACAGGAATTCGAACACCGGGGAGCTGTTTTTT. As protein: CAWNRNSNTGELFF.

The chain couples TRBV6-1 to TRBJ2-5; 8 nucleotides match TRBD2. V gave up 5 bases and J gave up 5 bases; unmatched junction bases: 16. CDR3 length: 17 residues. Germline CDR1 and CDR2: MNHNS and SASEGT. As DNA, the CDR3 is TGTGCCAGCAGTCGCGCGACTGTCGGGAGGGTGTGGGAGACCCAGTACTTC. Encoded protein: CASSRATVGRVWETQYF.

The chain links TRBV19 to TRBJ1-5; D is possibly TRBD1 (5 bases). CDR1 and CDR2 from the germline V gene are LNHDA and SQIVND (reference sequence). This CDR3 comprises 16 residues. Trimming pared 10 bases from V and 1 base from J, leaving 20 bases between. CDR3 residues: CATHGRGTGSNQPQHF. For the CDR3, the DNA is TGTGCCACTCACGGTCGGGGGACTGGAAGCAATCAGCCCCAGCATTTT.

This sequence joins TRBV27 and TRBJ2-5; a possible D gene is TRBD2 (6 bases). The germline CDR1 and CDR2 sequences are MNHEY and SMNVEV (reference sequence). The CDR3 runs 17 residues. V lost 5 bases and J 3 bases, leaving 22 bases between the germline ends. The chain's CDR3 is CASSPSGIRGAKETQYF. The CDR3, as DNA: TGTGCCAGCAGTCCGTCCGGTATCCGCGGGGCGAAAGAGACCCAGTACTTC.

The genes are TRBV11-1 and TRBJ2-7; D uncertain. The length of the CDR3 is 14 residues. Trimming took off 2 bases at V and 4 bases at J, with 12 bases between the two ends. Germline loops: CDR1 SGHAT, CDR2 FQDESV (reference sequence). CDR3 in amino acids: CASSLYGFSYEQYF. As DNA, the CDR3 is TGTGCCAGCAGCTTATATGGCTTTTCTTACGAGCAGTACTTC.

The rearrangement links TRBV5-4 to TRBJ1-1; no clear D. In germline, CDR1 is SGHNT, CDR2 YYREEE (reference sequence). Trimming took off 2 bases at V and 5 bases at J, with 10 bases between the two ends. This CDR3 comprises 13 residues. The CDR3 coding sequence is TGTGCCAGCAGCTTCGCGGGAAGGACTGAAGCTTTCTTT. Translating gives CASSFAGRTEAFF.

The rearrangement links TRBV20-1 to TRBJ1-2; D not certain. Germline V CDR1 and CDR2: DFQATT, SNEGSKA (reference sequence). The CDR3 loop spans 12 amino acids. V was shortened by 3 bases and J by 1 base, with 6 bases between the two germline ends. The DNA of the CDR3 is TGCAGTGCTAGGGGGATTAACTATGGCTACACCTTC. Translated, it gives CSARGINYGYTF.